This is a list of T cell receptor beta chains from one sample in a study of post-analysis software for immune sequencing data. TCRdb reanalysed the PCR reads using MiXCR and keeps one entry per CDR3 protein. The table lists roughly 670,000 distinct CDR3 sequences, around 60% of them singletons. The specimen was blood. The receptor set was obtained from a girl aged 2 to 10 with multiple sclerosis. The CDR3 runs from the conserved cysteine through the conserved F or W. A D gene is named only where the DNA matches it firmly. Only part of the rows carry a size: once, few, many, or a class if the clone is expanded.

CDR3 DNA: TGTGCCAGCAGTTACGCACCCCGGACTAGCCTTATCTACAATGAGCAGTTCTTC; CDR3 protein: CASSYAPRTSLIYNEQFF; clone size: few; D gene: TRBD2; V gene: TRBV6-5; J gene: TRBJ2-1
CDR3 DNA: TGTGCCAGCACCCTGACTAGCGGGAGGCTCACAGATACGCAGTATTTT; CDR3 protein: CASTLTSGRLTDTQYF; clone size: few; D gene: TRBD2; V gene: TRBV6-6; J gene: TRBJ2-3
CDR3 DNA: TGTGCCAGCTCACCAGAGACAGGGAGCAATCAGCCCCAGCATTTT; CDR3 protein: CASSPETGSNQPQHF; clone size: few; D gene: TRBD1; V gene: TRBV18; J gene: TRBJ1-5
CDR3 DNA: TGTGCCAGCAGTACCGGACAGAATCATGGCTACACCTTC; CDR3 protein: CASSTGQNHGYTF; clone size: -; D gene: -; V gene: TRBV12-3/TRBV12-4; J gene: TRBJ1-2
CDR3 DNA: TGTGCCAGCAGTGAAACTAGCGGCACAGATACGCAGTATTTT; CDR3 protein: CASSETSGTDTQYF; clone size: -; D gene: TRBD2; V gene: TRBV2; J gene: TRBJ2-3
CDR3 DNA: TGTGCCAGCAGCTTACTGGGACTAGGGGTGAGTGAGCAGTTCTTC; CDR3 protein: CASSLLGLGVSEQFF; clone size: -; D gene: TRBD2; V gene: TRBV7-2; J gene: TRBJ2-1
CDR3 DNA: TGTGCCACCCACCTAACAGGGGGGGTATTTGATGAGCAGTTCTTC; CDR3 protein: CATHLTGGVFDEQFF; clone size: few; D gene: -; V gene: TRBV6-1; J gene: TRBJ2-1
CDR3 DNA: TGTGCCAGCAGTAGGGGGCCCACCTCGAACACTGAAGCTTTCTTT; CDR3 protein: CASSRGPTSNTEAFF; clone size: few; D gene: TRBD1; V gene: TRBV12-3/TRBV12-4; J gene: TRBJ1-1
CDR3 DNA: TGTGCCAGCTCACCGAGGGCAGAGCTTCAAGATACGCAGTATTTT; CDR3 protein: CASSPRAELQDTQYF; clone size: -; D gene: -; V gene: TRBV18; J gene: TRBJ2-3
CDR3 DNA: TGTGCCAGCAGCTCCTGGGCAGGGGGCGACAATCAGCCCCAGCATTTT; CDR3 protein: CASSSWAGGDNQPQHF; clone size: -; D gene: TRBD1; V gene: TRBV7-2; J gene: TRBJ1-5
CDR3 DNA: TGTGCCAGCAGCCGGGACACTCTGAGCTCCTACAATGAGCAGTTCTTC; CDR3 protein: CASSRDTLSSYNEQFF; clone size: -; D gene: -; V gene: TRBV11-1; J gene: TRBJ2-1
CDR3 DNA: TGTGCCAGCAGCTTGGCAGCTGGAGGCCAGCCCCAGCATTTT; CDR3 protein: CASSLAAGGQPQHF; clone size: -; D gene: -; V gene: TRBV7-9; J gene: TRBJ1-5
CDR3 DNA: TGCAGCGTTGAGTCGGAGCAGTTCTTC; CDR3 protein: CSVESEQFF; clone size: few; D gene: -; V gene: TRBV29-1; J gene: TRBJ2-1
CDR3 DNA: TGCAGCGTTGAGGGGATGGAGGAGACCCAGTACTTC; CDR3 protein: CSVEGMEETQYF; clone size: few; D gene: -; V gene: TRBV29-1; J gene: TRBJ2-5
CDR3 DNA: TGCAGCGTTGAAGCAGGAACCGGGACCGAGCAGTACTTC; CDR3 protein: CSVEAGTGTEQYF; clone size: -; D gene: -; V gene: TRBV29-1; J gene: TRBJ2-7
CDR3 DNA: TGTGCCAGCAGCGTAGAGGCAGGGTACAATGAGCAGTTCTTC; CDR3 protein: CASSVEAGYNEQFF; clone size: -; D gene: -; V gene: TRBV9; J gene: TRBJ2-1
CDR3 DNA: TGTGCCAGCAGCATGGGCCAACAGGGGCGGCAAGAGACCCAGTACTTC; CDR3 protein: CASSMGQQGRQETQYF; clone size: -; D gene: TRBD1; V gene: TRBV5-4; J gene: TRBJ2-5
CDR3 DNA: TGTGCCAGCAGCTTACGGGCGGGGGTAGACTACGAGCAGTACTTC; CDR3 protein: CASSLRAGVDYEQYF; clone size: -; D gene: TRBD2; V gene: TRBV7-2; J gene: TRBJ2-7
CDR3 DNA: TGCAGTGGGACTAGCGGGGGGGCCCGAGGGGAGACCCAGTACTTC; CDR3 protein: CSGTSGGARGETQYF; clone size: -; D gene: TRBD2; V gene: TRBV20-1; J gene: TRBJ2-5
CDR3 DNA: TGTGCCACCACGGAGGTTCCGAACACCGGGGAGCTGTTTTTT; CDR3 protein: CATTEVPNTGELFF; clone size: -; D gene: -; V gene: TRBV12-3/TRBV12-4; J gene: TRBJ2-2
CDR3 DNA: TGTGCCAGCTCAAGGGTAAAAGGATTGGAGACCCAGTACTTC; CDR3 protein: CASSRVKGLETQYF; clone size: -; D gene: -; V gene: TRBV9; J gene: TRBJ2-5
CDR3 DNA: TGCAGTGCTAGAGTAGTACGAGCGAGCTCCCACAATGAGCAGTTCTTC; CDR3 protein: CSARVVRASSHNEQFF; clone size: -; D gene: -; V gene: TRBV20-1; J gene: TRBJ2-1
CDR3 DNA: TGTGCCAGCAGCCCCCGAGGTGGGGAAGGATCCGGAAAACTGTTTTTT; CDR3 protein: CASSPRGGEGSGKLFF; clone size: -; D gene: -; V gene: TRBV3-1; J gene: TRBJ1-4
CDR3 DNA: TGCAGTGCTAGCGGACTAGCGGGAGGCCGAGGGGAGCTGTTTTTT; CDR3 protein: CSASGLAGGRGELFF; clone size: -; D gene: TRBD2; V gene: TRBV20-1; J gene: TRBJ2-2
CDR3 DNA: TGCAGTGCTAGAGCTGGGACAGGGGCCTATGGCTACACCTTC; CDR3 protein: CSARAGTGAYGYTF; clone size: few; D gene: TRBD1; V gene: TRBV20-1; J gene: TRBJ1-2
CDR3 DNA: TGTGCCAGCAGTTACCAGTTCGGGACAGGGGTGCGGGAGCTGTTTTTT; CDR3 protein: CASSYQFGTGVRELFF; clone size: -; D gene: TRBD1; V gene: TRBV6-2/TRBV6-3; J gene: TRBJ2-2
CDR3 DNA: TGTGCCAGCAGTGATTTAGGACTAGCGGGGGGGGATACGCAGTATTTT; CDR3 protein: CASSDLGLAGGDTQYF; clone size: -; D gene: TRBD2; V gene: TRBV2; J gene: TRBJ2-3
CDR3 DNA: TGTGCCATCAGTGAGTTCGAAGGGACAGCCGATTCACCCCTCCACTTT; CDR3 protein: CAISEFEGTADSPLHF; clone size: -; D gene: TRBD1; V gene: TRBV10-3; J gene: TRBJ1-6
CDR3 DNA: TGTGCCAGCAGTCACCGGGACAGTCAGCCCCAGCATTTT; CDR3 protein: CASSHRDSQPQHF; clone size: once; D gene: TRBD1; V gene: TRBV5-6; J gene: TRBJ1-5
CDR3 DNA: TGCGCCAGCAGCCCGCGAAAACCGGGACTCGCCGATGAGCAGTTCTTC; CDR3 protein: CASSPRKPGLADEQFF; clone size: -; D gene: -; V gene: TRBV5-1; J gene: TRBJ2-1
CDR3 DNA: TGCAGTGCTAGAGGGTACTCCGGGGAACAGCCCCAGCATTTT; CDR3 protein: CSARGYSGEQPQHF; clone size: -; D gene: -; V gene: TRBV20-1; J gene: TRBJ1-5
CDR3 DNA: TGCGCCAGCAGTGAAATATCAGGGTTGAATTTTGAAGCTTTCTTT; CDR3 protein: CASSEISGLNFEAFF; clone size: few; D gene: -; V gene: TRBV10-2; J gene: TRBJ1-1
CDR3 DNA: TGTGCCAGCAGGGACCATATGAACACTGAAGCTTTCTTT; CDR3 protein: CASRDHMNTEAFF; clone size: -; D gene: -; V gene: TRBV2; J gene: TRBJ1-1
CDR3 DNA: TGTGCCAGCAGCTTCCACAGGGGCGACAACTATGGCTACACCTTC; CDR3 protein: CASSFHRGDNYGYTF; clone size: -; D gene: TRBD1; V gene: TRBV7-2; J gene: TRBJ1-2
CDR3 DNA: TGTGCCAGCAGCCAAGAACGGAAAGAGACCCAGTACTTC; CDR3 protein: CASSQERKETQYF; clone size: few; D gene: -; V gene: TRBV3-1; J gene: TRBJ2-5
CDR3 DNA: TGCGCCAGCAGCGATGGGATCCCCGTTGATGGCTACACCTTC; CDR3 protein: CASSDGIPVDGYTF; clone size: -; D gene: -; V gene: TRBV5-1; J gene: TRBJ1-2
CDR3 DNA: TGCAGTGCTAGAGACTGGCCGGGACAGGGGGAAACTAATGAAAAACTGTTTTTT; CDR3 protein: CSARDWPGQGETNEKLFF; clone size: -; D gene: TRBD1; V gene: TRBV20-1; J gene: TRBJ1-4
CDR3 DNA: TGTGCCAGCAGTGACCTCGCCGAGGGAGCGGGAGGTCCTGATAACGAGCAGTACTTC; CDR3 protein: CASSDLAEGAGGPDNEQYF; clone size: -; D gene: TRBD2; V gene: TRBV25-1; J gene: TRBJ2-7
CDR3 DNA: TGCGCCAGCAGCTTGGGTGCTAGCGGGACCACAAATGAGCAGTTCTTC; CDR3 protein: CASSLGASGTTNEQFF; clone size: few; D gene: TRBD2; V gene: TRBV5-1; J gene: TRBJ2-1
CDR3 DNA: TGCGCCAGCAGGGGTTCCAGCTCCTACGAGCAGTACTTC; CDR3 protein: CASRGSSSYEQYF; clone size: -; D gene: -; V gene: TRBV10-2; J gene: TRBJ2-7